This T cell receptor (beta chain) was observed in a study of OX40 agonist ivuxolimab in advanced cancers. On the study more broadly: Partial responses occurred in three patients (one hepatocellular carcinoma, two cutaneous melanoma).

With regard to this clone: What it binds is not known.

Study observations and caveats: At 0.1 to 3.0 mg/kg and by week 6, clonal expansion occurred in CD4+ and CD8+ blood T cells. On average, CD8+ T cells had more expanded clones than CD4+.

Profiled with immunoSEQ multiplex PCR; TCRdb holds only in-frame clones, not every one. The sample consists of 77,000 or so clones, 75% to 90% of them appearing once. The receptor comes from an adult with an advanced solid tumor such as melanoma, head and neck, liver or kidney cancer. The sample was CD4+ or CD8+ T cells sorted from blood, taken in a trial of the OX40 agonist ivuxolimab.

This chain's CDR3 is CASVPGGRLYEQYF. Written as DNA, the CDR3 is TGTGCCAGCGTCCCCGGGGGGCGCCTTTACGAGCAGTACTTC. The genes are TRBV28 and TRBJ2-7; TRBD2 might be the D (7 bases). CDR1 and CDR2 from the germline V gene are MDHEN and SYDVKM. This CDR3 region has 14 residues. Trimming cost V 8 bases and J 4 bases, with 18 bases left between them.